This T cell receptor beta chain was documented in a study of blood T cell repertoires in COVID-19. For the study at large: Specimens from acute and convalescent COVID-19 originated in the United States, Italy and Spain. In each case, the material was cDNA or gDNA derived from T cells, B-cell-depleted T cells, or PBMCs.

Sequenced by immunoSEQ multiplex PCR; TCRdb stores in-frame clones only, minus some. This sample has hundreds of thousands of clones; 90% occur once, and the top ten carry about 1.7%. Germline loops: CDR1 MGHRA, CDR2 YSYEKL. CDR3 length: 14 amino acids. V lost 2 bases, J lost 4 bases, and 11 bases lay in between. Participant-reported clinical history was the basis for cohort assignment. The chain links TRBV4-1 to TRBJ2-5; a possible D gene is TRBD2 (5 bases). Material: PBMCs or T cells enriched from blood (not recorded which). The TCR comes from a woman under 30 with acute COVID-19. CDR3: CASSQTSFPETQYF. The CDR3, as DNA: TGCGCCAGCAGCCAAACTAGTTTCCCAGAGACCCAGTACTTC.